These 24 T cell receptor beta chains came from one sample sequenced in a study of blood T cell repertoires in COVID-19. TCRdb's table, derived via immunoSEQ multiplex PCR, lists solely in-frame clones and lacks some. The repertoire holds 250,000 to 300,000 clones, about 80% seen once, with 3.4% in the top ten. Sequencing used PBMCs or T cells enriched from blood (not recorded which). The receptor source for this set is a man aged 50-59 years who had recovered from COVID-19.

The genes are TRBV2 and TRBJ2-3, with TRBD2 identical over 13 bases. Germline V gene sequence: CDR1 SNHLY, CDR2 FYNNEI. CDR3 size: 18 residues. With 6 bases clipped from V and 1 base from J, the junction kept 10 bases outside the gene matches. CDR3 loop: CASRDGTSGDRGTDTQYF. CDR3 nucleotides: TGTGCCAGCAGAGATGGGACTAGCGGGGACCGAGGCACAGATACGCAGTATTTT.

The genes are TRBV19 and TRBJ1-1, with D unresolved. The CDR3 contains 13 residues. In germline, CDR1 is LNHDA, CDR2 SQIVND (reference sequence). Trimming pared 6 bases from V and 3 bases from J, leaving 11 bases between. DNA of the CDR3: TGTGCCAGTAGCCTTACAAAGTACACTGAAGCTTTCTTT. Its translation is CASSLTKYTEAFF.

The V gene is TRBV5-4, the J gene TRBJ2-1, with 9 bases lining up with TRBD2. This CDR3 has 18 residues. Germline-derived CDR1 and CDR2 are SGHNT and YYREEE (reference sequence). Losses at the gene ends were 0 bases for V and 0 bases for J; bases not matched to a gene: 7. The CDR3 protein is CASSLVASGAISYNEQFF. CDR3 sequence (DNA): TGTGCCAGCAGCTTGGTGGCTAGCGGGGCCATCTCCTACAATGAGCAGTTCTTC.

The chain combines TRBV12-5 with TRBJ1-5; tentative D call: TRBD1 (6 bases). Germline CDR1 is LGHNT and CDR2 is FRNRAP. CDR3 length: 15 residues. V lost 1 base, J lost 6 bases, and 13 bases lay in between. CDR3 DNA sequence: TGTGCTAGTGGTTTGGGCCAAGGGGGGGGTCAGCCCCAGCATTTT. Amino acid sequence: CASGLGQGGGQPQHF.

The chain joins TRBV7-9 to TRBJ2-1; possibly TRBD2 for D (6 bases). The CDR3 length is 14 residues. Germline values: CDR1 SEHNR, CDR2 FQNEAQ (reference sequence). The ends were cut back, 7 bases at V and 2 bases at J, with 12 bases in the middle. The CDR3 DNA reads TGTGCCAGCAATCCGGGGGAGGCCTACAATGAGCAGTTCTTC. Its protein is CASNPGEAYNEQFF.

J is TRBJ2-7 and V is TRBV4-1; 15 nucleotides match TRBD2. V dropped 2 bases and J dropped 5; count of bases not matched to a gene: 16. The CDR3 contains 20 residues. CDR1 and CDR2 (germline): MGHRA, YSYEKL. The CDR3 nucleotides read TGCGCCAGCAGCCAACCGGGACTAGCGGGAGGCCCTTCGAGGTTGAACGAGCAGTACTTC. Protein sequence: CASSQPGLAGGPSRLNEQYF.

The chain couples TRBV5-1 to TRBJ1-2; a weak D match, TRBD1 (5 bases). Trimming removed 2 bases at V and 5 bases at J, with 13 bases between. CDR3 length: 14 amino acids. Germline CDR1 SGHRS, CDR2 YFSETQ. In nucleotides, the CDR3 is TGCGCCAGCAGCTTAGACAGACTTGGGTATGGCTACACCTTC. Protein: CASSLDRLGYGYTF.

V gene TRBV30 combines with J gene TRBJ1-2, with 9 nucleotides matching TRBD1. Per the germline V gene, CDR1 is GTSNPN and CDR2 is SVGIG (reference sequence). The CDR3 runs 14 residues. Losses at the gene ends were 0 bases for V and 3 bases for J; bases not matched to a gene: 2. CDR3 DNA: TGTGCCTGGAGTGTCGGGACAGGGTACTATGGCTACACCTTC. This encodes CAWSVGTGYYGYTF. The complete variable domain, with remaining parts taken from reference TRBV30 and TRBJ1-2, reads SQTIHQWPATLVQPVGSPLSLECTVEGTSNPNLYWYRQAAGRGLQLLFYSVGIGQISSEVPQNLSASRPQDRQFILSSKKLLLSDSGFYLCAWSVGTGYYGYTFGSGTRLTVV.

This clone was recorded a few times. The chain couples TRBV21-1 to TRBJ2-7; the D call TRBD2 from the table was never checked on the DNA. TRBV21-1 corresponds to a pseudogene. This CDR3 is 15 amino acids long. The CDR3 spells CASSLLALLSYEQYF. The CDR3 coding sequence is TGTGCCAGCAGCCTTCTAGCGCTCCTCTCCTACGAGCAGTACTTC.

The rearrangement uses TRBV7-3 and TRBJ2-3; 15 nucleotides align to TRBD2. The germline V gene encodes CDR1 SGHTA and CDR2 FQGTGA. There are 17 residues in the CDR3. Trimming at V came to 5 bases and at J to 5 bases, leaving 8 bases not matched to a gene. In nucleotides, the CDR3 is TGTGCCAGCAGCCGTCTAGGACTAGCGGGAGGGGTAGATACGCAGTATTTT. Its translation is CASSRLGLAGGVDTQYF. The full variable domain, with the rest looked up from reference TRBV7-3 and TRBJ2-3, is GAGVSQTPSNKVTEKGKYVELRCDPISGHTALYWYRQSLGQGPEFLIYFQGTGAADDSGLPNDRFFAVRPEGSVSTLKIQRTERGDSAVYLCASSRLGLAGGVDTQYFGPGTRLTVL.

The chain joins TRBV27 to TRBJ1-5; the D gene is possibly TRBD1 (5 bases). The V and J ends lost 2 bases and 5 bases respectively, with 10 bases between them. The CDR3 contains 14 residues. Germline V lookup: CDR1 MNHEY, CDR2 SMNVEV (reference sequence). The CDR3 region has the DNA TGTGCCAGCAGTTTACAGGGAAAGGATCAGCCCCAGCATTTT. This encodes CASSLQGKDQPQHF.

This clone was seen just once. The V gene is TRBV24-1, the J gene TRBJ2-2; a possible D gene is TRBD1 (5 bases). This CDR3 comprises 13 residues. In germline, CDR1 is KGHDR, CDR2 SFDVKD. The V and J ends lost 4 bases and 4 bases respectively, with 6 bases between them. For the CDR3, the DNA is TGTGCCACCAGTGAAAGGGGCACCGGGGAGCTGTTTTTT. Protein: CATSERGTGELFF.

V usage is TRBV5-1 and J usage is TRBJ1-4; 9 nucleotides match TRBD1. There are 17 residues in the CDR3. CDR1 and CDR2 from the germline V gene are SGHRS and YFSETQ. J was trimmed by 0 bases and V by 7 bases; bases with no gene match: 10. The CDR3 nucleotides are TGCGCCAGCGGCGTAGGACAGGGGTATGCAACTAATGAAAAACTGTTTTTT. Amino acids: CASGVGQGYATNEKLFF.

The J gene is TRBJ1-2, the V gene TRBV9; 8 nucleotides match TRBD1. Per germline, CDR1 SGDLS and CDR2 YYNGEE. This CDR3 region has 14 residues. Losses at the gene ends were 3 bases for V and 4 bases for J; bases not matched to a gene: 5. In DNA, the CDR3 is TGTGCCAGCAGCGAAGGACAGGGTGGCTATGGCTACACCTTC. Amino acid sequence: CASSEGQGGYGYTF.

V is TRBV4-1 and J is TRBJ1-4; 9 bases map to TRBD1. CDR3 length: 16 residues. V was clipped by 2 bases and J by 14 bases; unmatched bases: 15. The germline CDR1 and CDR2 sequences are MGHRA and YSYEKL. CDR3 sequence reads: CASSQISGTGPRLLFF. In DNA form, the CDR3 reads TGCGCCAGCAGCCAAATCTCCGGGACAGGGCCACGTCTGCTGTTTTTT.

This chain links TRBV19 with TRBJ1-2, with TRBD1 as a possible D gene (6 bases). In germline, CDR1 is LNHDA, CDR2 SQIVND (reference sequence). The V gene lost 10 bases and the J gene lost 1 base, with 13 bases spanning the gap. The CDR3 spans 13 residues. In DNA, the CDR3 is TGTGCCACCGGACAGACAATTAACTATGGCTACACCTTC. Residues: CATGQTINYGYTF.

V gene TRBV25-1 combines with J gene TRBJ2-5; a possible D gene is TRBD1 (5 bases). Germline lookup yields CDR1 MGHDK and CDR2 SYGVNS. Between the trimmed V and J ends, which lost 0 bases and 5 bases, there was a span of 7 bases. The CDR3 has 13 residues. The CDR3 sequence is CASSEYKGETQYF. CDR3 DNA sequence: TGTGCCAGCAGTGAATATAAGGGGGAGACCCAGTACTTC.

J is TRBJ1-4 and V is TRBV15; 12 nucleotides align to TRBD1. The length of the CDR3 is 20 residues. Per germline, CDR1 LNHNV and CDR2 YYDKDF (reference sequence). J was trimmed by 0 bases and V by 0 bases; bases with no gene match: 8. The CDR3 reads CATSRDLGQGAGATNEKLFF. The CDR3 DNA follows: TGTGCCACCAGCAGAGATTTGGGACAGGGGGCGGGAGCAACTAATGAAAAACTGTTTTTT.

This chain uses TRBV2 with TRBJ1-4, with D unclear. Germline CDR1 and CDR2: SNHLY and FYNNEI. The CDR3 runs to 17 residues. The V end lost 4 bases, the J end lost 5 bases, and 20 bases lay between the germline ends. The CDR3 DNA follows: TGTGCCAGCAGTGCTGGCGGGGTGGGCTCGATAAATGAAAAACTGTTTTTT. Protein product: CASSAGGVGSINEKLFF.

V is TRBV18 and J is TRBJ1-1; unclear D gene. The CDR3 has 15 residues. Trimming cost V 2 bases and J 5 bases, with 15 bases left between them. Germline V CDR1 and CDR2: KGHSH, LQKENI. CDR3 sequence (DNA): TGTGCCAGCTCACCAAGAGGAGCCCGGGGAACTGAAGCTTTCTTT. Translation: CASSPRGARGTEAFF.

This sequence joins TRBV28 and TRBJ2-7, with D perhaps TRBD2 (6 bases). V was cut by 3 bases and J by 2 bases, with 11 bases left in between. Germline CDR1 reads MDHEN; CDR2 reads SYDVKM. CDR3 length: 14 amino acids. Here the CDR3 reads CASSFSSVAYEQYF. The CDR3 DNA reads TGTGCCAGCAGTTTTTCTAGCGTTGCCTACGAGCAGTACTTC.

The rearrangement joins TRBV7-2 to TRBJ1-2; TRBD1 matches 7 bases. CDR3 length: 13 amino acids. Trimming at V came to 7 bases and at J to 4 bases, leaving 6 bases not matched to a gene. Germline values: CDR1 SGHTA, CDR2 FQGNSA. DNA of the CDR3: TGTGCCAGCACCGCGACAGGGATCTATGGCTACACCTTC. Translating it yields CASTATGIYGYTF.

The rearrangement joins TRBV28 to TRBJ2-1, with unresolved D. Germline V CDR1 and CDR2: MDHEN, SYDVKM. The CDR3 runs 12 residues. The V gene lost 7 bases and the J gene lost 4 bases, with 8 bases spanning the gap. The CDR3 DNA is TGTGCCAGCACCTCTAGGTACAATGAGCAGTTCTTC. This translates into CASTSRYNEQFF.

This clone has only one observation. This chain uses TRBV24-1 with TRBJ2-1, with a tentative D call TRBD2 (5 bases). This CDR3 has 16 amino acids. V lost 3 bases, J lost 2 bases, and 13 bases lay in between. Germline values: CDR1 KGHDR, CDR2 SFDVKD. The CDR3 region is CATSDPRTATYNEQFF. CDR3 nucleotides: TGTGCCACCAGTGATCCCCGGACTGCTACCTACAATGAGCAGTTCTTC.